These 15 T cell receptor beta chains were all obtained from the same sample, sequenced in a study of blood T cell repertoires in COVID-19. The assay was immunoSEQ multiplex PCR, and TCRdb's table has in-frame clones only and misses some. The data hold about 160,000 clones, with around 83% observed a single time. The sample taken for sequencing was peripheral blood. These receptors all come from a woman aged 50 to 60 with COVID-19, enrolled during active disease.

The chain is built from TRBV11-2 and TRBJ1-1, with D maybe TRBD1 (6 bases). Per the germline V gene, CDR1 is SGHAT and CDR2 is FQNNGV. The length of the CDR3 is 14 residues. The V end was cut by 0 bases, the J end by 4 bases, with 9 bases between. CDR3 sequence (DNA): TGTGCCAGCAGCTTAGAGGGGGCGGGCACTGAAGCTTTCTTT. Translation: CASSLEGAGTEAFF.

As for this clone: The sample carries other DNA sequences with the same CDR3. The rearrangement joins TRBV30 to TRBJ1-1; D possibly corresponds to TRBD1 (6 bases). Trimming removed 0 bases at V and 4 bases at J, with 9 bases between. This CDR3 spans 13 amino acids. Germline values: CDR1 GTSNPN, CDR2 SVGIG (reference sequence). The CDR3 loop is CAWSVGRGTEAFF. Written as DNA, the CDR3 is TGTGCCTGGAGTGTAGGCAGGGGCACTGAAGCTTTCTTT.

The chain recombines TRBV30 with TRBJ1-3, with D maybe TRBD1 (6 bases). CDR3 length: 14 amino acids. Germline assignment: CDR1 GTSNPN and CDR2 SVGIG (reference sequence). The V and J ends lost 5 bases and 0 bases respectively, with 11 bases between them. CDR3 residues: CAWDTGSSGNTIYF. CDR3 DNA: TGTGCCTGGGACACAGGGAGCTCTGGAAACACCATATATTTT.

V is TRBV10-3 and J is TRBJ1-2; the match to TRBD1 covers 8 bases. V gave up 6 bases and J gave up 3 bases; unmatched junction bases: 6. This CDR3 is built from 14 residues. Looked up from germline, CDR1 is ENHRY and CDR2 is SYGVKD. The CDR3 bases are TGTGCCATCAGCCTGGGACAGGATGACTATGGCTACACCTTC. Amino acid sequence: CAISLGQDDYGYTF.

The chain joins TRBV3-1 (or the pseudogene TRBV3-2) to TRBJ2-2; 8 nucleotides agree with TRBD2. Trimming removed 3 bases from V and 6 bases from J; junction bases left unmatched: 3. The germline V gene encodes CDR1 LGHDT and CDR2 YNNKEL (reference sequence). The CDR3 is 14 amino acids. The CDR3: CASSQAGGAGELFF. The CDR3 DNA reads TGTGCCAGCAGCCAGGCGGGGGGAGCCGGGGAGCTGTTTTTT.

The rearrangement uses TRBV15 and TRBJ2-1, with 8 bases fitting TRBD1. Trimming cost V 0 bases and J 4 bases; bases outside gene matches: 5. CDR1 and CDR2 from the germline V gene are LNHNV and YYDKDF (reference sequence). This CDR3 comprises 16 residues. The CDR3 loop reads CATSRDNGQGYNEQFF. The CDR3 nucleotides read TGTGCCACCAGCAGAGATAATGGACAGGGTTACAATGAGCAGTTCTTC.

The rearrangement links TRBV19 to TRBJ1-4, with TRBD1 matching 10 bases. The V gene's germline CDR1 is LNHDA and CDR2 SQIVND (reference sequence). There are 15 residues in the CDR3. Losses at the gene ends were 7 bases for V and 5 bases for J; bases not matched to a gene: 7. The CDR3 region is CASKRQGASNEKLFF. Written as DNA, the CDR3 is TGTGCCAGTAAAAGACAGGGGGCGTCGAATGAAAAACTGTTTTTT.

This chain connects TRBV30 to TRBJ2-5; D gene unclear. Germline lookup yields CDR1 GTSNPN and CDR2 SVGIG (reference sequence). The germline V and J ends were trimmed by 4 bases and 3 bases, with 9 bases remaining between them. CDR3 size: 12 residues. CDR3 residues: CAWTPTKETQYF. CDR3 coding DNA: TGTGCCTGGACTCCAACTAAAGAGACCCAGTACTTC.

J is TRBJ2-5 and V is TRBV4-1; 9 nucleotides agree with TRBD1. Germline CDR1 and CDR2: MGHRA and YSYEKL. Trimming removed 2 bases from V and 4 bases from J; junction bases left unmatched: 5. The CDR3 length is 15 residues. The CDR3 DNA reads TGCGCCAGCAGCCAATTAACAGGGGGCGCAGAGACCCAGTACTTC. It translates to CASSQLTGGAETQYF.

This clone was seen a single time. This chain joins TRBV11-2 and TRBJ1-6; 9 nucleotides match TRBD1. J gave up 13 bases and V 5 bases, and 3 bases lay outside the gene matches. There are 12 residues in the CDR3. CDR1 and CDR2 from the germline V gene are SGHAT and FQNNGV. The CDR3 region is CASSATGGPLHF. The CDR3, as DNA: TGTGCCAGCAGCGCGACAGGGGGGCCCCTCCACTTT.

This clone was seen only once. The chain combines TRBV7-2 with TRBJ2-5; 16 bases map to TRBD2. The CDR3 has 17 amino acids. Trimming cost V 5 bases and J 5 bases; bases outside gene matches: 8. Germline V gene data show CDR1 as SGHTA and CDR2 as FQGNSA. The CDR3 nucleotides are TGTGCCAGCAGCCCAGGGACTAGCGGGGGGGCGACGGAGACCCAGTACTTC. Its translation: CASSPGTSGGATETQYF.

The rearrangement uses TRBV3-1 (or the pseudogene TRBV3-2) and TRBJ1-2, with D possibly matching TRBD1 (6 bases). Trimming took off 4 bases at V and 5 bases at J, with 14 bases between the two ends. The CDR3 totals 14 residues. Germline CDR1 is LGHDT and CDR2 is YNNKEL (reference sequence). This CDR3 is CASSPGTQVYGYTF. The CDR3 DNA reads as TGTGCCAGCAGCCCCGGGACACAGGTTTATGGCTACACCTTC.

This chain links TRBV7-9 with TRBJ1-2; 9 bases line up with TRBD1. The V gene's germline CDR1 is SEHNR and CDR2 FQNEAQ (reference sequence). The length of the CDR3 is 14 residues. The ends lost 5 bases at V and 8 bases at J; junction bases unmatched: 9. CDR3 in DNA: TGTGCCAGCAGCGCCGGGGACAGGGCAGGGGGCTACACCTTC. This encodes CASSAGDRAGGYTF. Full variable domain (outside the CDR3, taken from reference TRBV7-9 and TRBJ1-2): DTGVSQNPRHKITKRGQNVTFRCDPISEHNRLYWYRQTLGQGPEFLTYFQNEAQLEKSRLLSDRFSAERPKGSFSTLEIQRTEQGDSAMYLCASSAGDRAGGYTFGSGTRLTVV.

The genes are TRBV14 and TRBJ2-7; 7 bases are a match to TRBD1. CDR1 and CDR2 (germline): SGHDN, FVKESK. The CDR3 covers 15 residues. After removal of 4 bases from V and 1 base from J, the junction contained 7 bases not matched to a gene. This CDR3 reads CASSRGTAISYEQYF. DNA for the CDR3: TGTGCCAGCAGCCGGGGGACAGCTATTTCCTACGAGCAGTACTTC.

The J gene is TRBJ2-5, the V gene TRBV6-5; TRBD1 matches 7 bases. This CDR3 has 15 residues. CDR1 MNHEY and CDR2 SVGAGI come from the germline V gene. Losses at the gene ends were 2 bases for V and 1 base for J; bases not matched to a gene: 4. The CDR3 nucleotides read TGTGCCAGCAGTTACACAGGGACAGCCCAAGAGACCCAGTACTTC. Translating gives CASSYTGTAQETQYF.